The clone carrying this T cell receptor (beta chain) was recorded at least ten times. The data are from a study of regulatory T cells in long-lasting Graves disease. Time point of the sample: newly diagnosed GD, antithyroid drugs for less than 3 months. The authors made the TCR library using RNA they extracted from PBMCs. V lost 8 bases and J 0 bases, leaving 10 bases between the germline ends. Germline lookup yields CDR1 ENHRY and CDR2 SYGVKD. This CDR3 comprises 13 residues. Both iRepertoire HTBI primers and Arm-PCR of CDR3 regions were used to build the TCR beta libraries. TCRdb passed the multiplex PCR reads through MiXCR, listing each CDR3 protein once. Of hundreds of thousands of distinct CDR3 sequences in the sample, roughly 16% were seen once. These records were also assigned to another study, of T cells in Graves' hyperthyroidism and ophthalmopathy.

The V call is TRBV10-3, the J call TRBJ1-1, with a possible D match to TRBD1 (5 bases). The sample in question was peripheral blood mononuclear cells (PBMCs), obtained at new diagnosis, from a patient treated with antithyroid drugs. This receptor was obtained from a woman aged 30 to 39 with Graves disease. The CDR3 protein is CAIGGTLNTEAFF. CDR3 nucleotide sequence: TGTGCCATCGGTGGGACCTTGAACACTGAAGCTTTCTTT.